Below are 12 T cell receptor beta chains sequenced from a single sample in a study of cytomegalovirus exposure and HLA in healthy donors (dated by TCRdb to 2015 to 2018). Library generation was performed with the immunoSEQ multiplex PCR assay. The clones in this table, taken by TCRdb from immuneACCESS, are in-frame only. Not every clone is retained; where verified, under half of the shortfall comes from an unresolved V gene, and the cause of the rest is unknown. This sample gives 250,000 to 350,000 clones in total; around 87% of them show up just once. The top ten clones comprise around 0.92% of the sample. Sequencing was carried out using PBMCs. These receptors originate from a woman in her late teens or twenties in good health and CMV-seronegative.

The chain has TRBV28 and TRBJ2-3; D is possibly TRBD2 (6 bases). V lost 6 bases, J lost 3 bases, and 13 bases lay in between. Germline V gene sequence: CDR1 MDHEN, CDR2 SYDVKM. This CDR3 has 14 residues. Written as DNA, the CDR3 is TGTGCCAGCAGGCACGGGCGGGATACAGATACGCAGTATTTT. It translates to CASRHGRDTDTQYF.

This clone was detected once. The gene calls are TRBV10-3 and TRBJ1-2; no definite D call. The V gene lost 4 bases and the J gene lost 7 bases, with 16 bases spanning the gap. The CDR3 is made up of 14 amino acids. The germline gives CDR1 ENHRY, CDR2 SYGVKD. The CDR3 DNA reads TGTGCCATCAGTGTGGAGGAAGAAGCGGGTGGCTACACCTTC. This sequence encodes CAISVEEEAGGYTF.

V usage is TRBV7-6 and J usage is TRBJ2-1; TRBD1 might be the D (5 bases). This CDR3 region has 12 residues. Germline lookup yields CDR1 SGHVS and CDR2 FNYEAQ. Between the trimmed V and J ends, which lost 9 bases and 9 bases, there was a span of 15 bases. The CDR3 DNA reads TGTGCCAGTTCAAGGGGCACGGGTGAGCAGTTCTTC. Translated: CASSRGTGEQFF. Looking up the rest from reference TRBV7-6 and TRBJ2-1 gives the full variable domain: GAGVSQSPRYKVTKRGQDVALRCDPISGHVSLYWYRQALGQGPEFLTYFNYEAQQDKSGLPNDRFSAERPEGSISTLTIQRTEQRDSAMYRCASSRGTGEQFFGPGTRLTVL.

This clone appeared once. The chain is built from TRBV19 and TRBJ2-4, with 12 bases lining up with TRBD2. Per the germline V gene, CDR1 is LNHDA and CDR2 is SQIVND (reference sequence). CDR3 size: 16 residues. V shed 8 bases, J shed 9 bases, and the junction held 14 bases outside the gene matches. CDR3 protein: CASSLAGGPSIVIQYF. The CDR3, as DNA: TGTGCCAGTTCGCTAGCGGGAGGGCCGAGTATCGTCATTCAGTACTTC.

The chain combines TRBV5-1 with TRBJ2-1; maybe TRBD2 (5 bases). V lost 0 bases to trimming and J lost 4 bases, with 8 bases between them. This CDR3 has 14 residues. Germline lookup yields CDR1 SGHRS and CDR2 YFSETQ. As DNA, the CDR3 is TGCGCCAGCAGCTTGGCCAGACTATACAATGAGCAGTTCTTC. It translates to CASSLARLYNEQFF.

CDR3 in DNA: TGTGCCAGCAGTTTATTGGCCGGGGCAGGGGTGGGTGGCTACACCTTC. This sequence encodes CASSLLAGAGVGGYTF. The rearrangement links TRBV27 to TRBJ1-2; possible D gene TRBD1, 6 bases. Trimming left V 1 base short and J 7 bases short, with 19 bases between. Per the germline V gene, CDR1 is MNHEY and CDR2 is SMNVEV (reference sequence). The CDR3 has 16 residues.

This clone was seen a few times. The gene calls are TRBV6-6 and TRBJ2-7; D gene unclear. In germline, CDR1 is MNHNY, CDR2 SVGAGI (reference sequence). This CDR3 region has 11 residues. Deletions cut 6 bases from V and 2 bases from J, with 5 bases between. Here the CDR3 reads CASRATYEQYF. The CDR3 region has the DNA TGTGCCAGCAGGGCCACCTACGAGCAGTACTTC.

The CDR3 reads CAWSVSFSGGDTQYF. The DNA of the CDR3 is TGTGCCTGGAGTGTTTCCTTTTCTGGCGGAGATACGCAGTATTTT. The chain carries TRBV30 and TRBJ2-3; no reliable D call. Germline CDR1 is GTSNPN and CDR2 is SVGIG (reference sequence). The CDR3 has 15 amino acids. V lost 0 bases and J 5 bases, leaving 15 bases between the germline ends.

The J gene is TRBJ2-3, the V gene TRBV18, with 7 bases matching TRBD2. Trimming cost V 5 bases and J 2 bases; bases outside gene matches: 10. Germline loops: CDR1 KGHSH, CDR2 LQKENI. This CDR3 is built from 16 residues. The CDR3 coding sequence is TGTGCCAGCTCAGATCCGGCTAGCGGTGACACAGATACGCAGTATTTT. Its translation: CASSDPASGDTDTQYF.

This clone has more than one count but fewer than ten. CDR3 sequence (DNA): TGTGCCAGCAGCTTAGAAGCAGGGTACGAGCAGTACTTC. Its translation is CASSLEAGYEQYF. This chain uses TRBV11-2 with TRBJ2-7, with a weak D call TRBD1 (5 bases). Trimming removed 0 bases at V and 4 bases at J, with 7 bases between. The germline V gene encodes CDR1 SGHAT and CDR2 FQNNGV. CDR3 length: 13 amino acids.

The chain carries TRBV11-2 and TRBJ1-1, with 9 bases lining up with TRBD1. The CDR3 spans 14 residues. V trimming: 6 bases; J trimming: 4 bases; junction bases outside the gene matches: 6. Germline V gene lookup returns CDR1 SGHAT and CDR2 FQNNGV. This CDR3 is CASRKQGAITEAFF. The CDR3 DNA sequence: TGTGCCAGCAGAAAACAGGGGGCGATCACTGAAGCTTTCTTT. The variable domain in full, completed from reference TRBV11-2 and TRBJ1-1, reads EAGVAQSPRYKIIEKRQSVAFWCNPISGHATLYWYQQILGQGPKLLIQFQNNGVVDDSQLPKDRFSAERLKGVDSTLKIQPAKLEDSAVYLCASRKQGAITEAFFGQGTRLTVV.

The chain joins TRBV11-2 to TRBJ2-7, with D maybe TRBD1 (5 bases). This CDR3 spans 14 amino acids. Germline values: CDR1 SGHAT, CDR2 FQNNGV. Trimming removed 5 bases from V and 6 bases from J, with 17 bases in between. The CDR3 loop is CASSDRQRTIEQYF. Here the CDR3 DNA reads TGTGCCAGCAGCGACCGACAGAGAACTATCGAGCAGTACTTC. The full variable domain, its missing parts supplied by reference TRBV11-2 and TRBJ2-7, is EAGVAQSPRYKIIEKRQSVAFWCNPISGHATLYWYQQILGQGPKLLIQFQNNGVVDDSQLPKDRFSAERLKGVDSTLKIQPAKLEDSAVYLCASSDRQRTIEQYFGPGTRLTVT.